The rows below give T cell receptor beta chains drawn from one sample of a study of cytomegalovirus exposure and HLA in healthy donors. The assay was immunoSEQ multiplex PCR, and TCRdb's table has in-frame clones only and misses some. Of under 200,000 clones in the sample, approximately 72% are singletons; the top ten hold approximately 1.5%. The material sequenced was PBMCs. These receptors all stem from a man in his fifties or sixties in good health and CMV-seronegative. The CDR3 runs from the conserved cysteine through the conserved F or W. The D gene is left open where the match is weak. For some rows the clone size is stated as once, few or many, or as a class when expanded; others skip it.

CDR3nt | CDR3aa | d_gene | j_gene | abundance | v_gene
TGCGCCAGCAGCCCTCCCCAGGGGGCCTACTACAATGAGCAGTTCTTC | CASSPPQGAYYNEQFF | TRBD1 | TRBJ2-1 | - | TRBV5-1
TGTGCCAGTAGTATAGTTGGGAGCTCCTATAATTCACCCCTCCACTTT | CASSIVGSSYNSPLHF | - | TRBJ1-6 | - | TRBV19
TGTGCCAGCAGTTTAATCTTTCGGCAAGAGACCCAGTACTTC | CASSLIFRQETQYF | - | TRBJ2-5 | - | TRBV28
TGTGCCAGCGGCAGGACAGGGGGCAACGAGCAGTACTTC | CASGRTGGNEQYF | TRBD1 | TRBJ2-7 | once | TRBV9
TGTGCCAGCAGCTACATTAGCGGGGACGGGGAGCTGTTTTTT | CASSYISGDGELFF | TRBD2 | TRBJ2-2 | few | TRBV11-3
TGTGCCAGCAGCGTATCCGGCCGCGGGCGCAGGGGGCAGGGTGAGCAGTTCTTC | CASSVSGRGRRGQGEQFF | TRBD1 | TRBJ2-1 | - | TRBV9
TGTGCCAGCAGCCGGAACGGACAGGGGGCTCGGGGGCCCCAGCATTTT | CASSRNGQGARGPQHF | TRBD1 | TRBJ1-5 | - | TRBV7-2
TGTGCCAGCAGCTTCGTTACCCAGGGAAACACTGAAGCTTTCTTT | CASSFVTQGNTEAFF | - | TRBJ1-1 | few | TRBV21-1
TGTGCCAGTAGTTTACAGGGGTCGCCCAATGAAAAACTGTTTTTT | CASSLQGSPNEKLFF | TRBD1 | TRBJ1-4 | - | TRBV19
TGCGCCAGCAGCCCTAGCGGGGGGGCTCAAGAGACCCAGTACTTC | CASSPSGGAQETQYF | TRBD2 | TRBJ2-5 | few | TRBV5-1
TGTGCCAGCAGTTTACCAAACGACAGGGTTAACACTGAAGCTTTCTTT | CASSLPNDRVNTEAFF | TRBD1 | TRBJ1-1 | - | TRBV28
TGTGCCAGCTCCGCGGGAAGTAAAGCCTACGAGCAGTACTTC | CASSAGSKAYEQYF | - | TRBJ2-7 | few | TRBV18
TGTGCCAGCAGCTTCCCGCGGGGGCTGACAGGAGATACGCAGTATTTT | CASSFPRGLTGDTQYF | - | TRBJ2-3 | - | TRBV5-8
TGTGCCAGCAGCAAAGCTTTTGGGGACAGGCCTCACTACGAGCAGTACTTC | CASSKAFGDRPHYEQYF | - | TRBJ2-7 | - | TRBV21-1
TGTGCCAGCAGTCCTGGAGGCTCTGGAAACACCATATATTTT | CASSPGGSGNTIYF | - | TRBJ1-3 | - | TRBV5-4
TGCGCCAGCAGTGAGTCTCCCCCGGAGACCCAGTACTTC | CASSESPPETQYF | - | TRBJ2-5 | - | TRBV10-1
TGTGCCAGTAGTGCCGGACAGGGACGCTCCTATAATTCACCCCTCCACTTT | CASSAGQGRSYNSPLHF | TRBD1 | TRBJ1-6 | - | TRBV19
TGTGCCAGCAGCTTTAACAGGGTACATGAAGCTTTCTTT | CASSFNRVHEAFF | - | TRBJ1-1 | - | TRBV7-9
TGTGCCAGCAGTTCGACTTTGCCGCCCCATGAGCAGTTCTTC | CASSSTLPPHEQFF | - | TRBJ2-1 | - | TRBV11-2
TGTGCCAGCAGTTTAGGCATCCTGAAGCCCCAGCATTTT | CASSLGILKPQHF | - | TRBJ1-5 | - | TRBV27
TGTGCCAGCAGCACTAGGGGGGGGTCCACTGAAGCTTTCTTT | CASSTRGGSTEAFF | - | TRBJ1-1 | - | TRBV5-4
TGTGCCAGCAGTTACATTCCGGACGCTCGGGGCACTGAAGCTTTCTTT | CASSYIPDARGTEAFF | - | TRBJ1-1 | - | TRBV6-5
TGTGCCAGCAGCCAACAGTACGGGGAAACCGTGACCCAGTACTTC | CASSQQYGETVTQYF | - | TRBJ2-5 | - | TRBV14
TGTGCCAGCAGCTTGGAGGGGACAGGGAACTATGGCTACACCTTC | CASSLEGTGNYGYTF | TRBD1 | TRBJ1-2 | - | TRBV5-8
TGTGCCAGCAAAGGTCTAGCGGGGGGGCAAGAGACCCAGTACTTC | CASKGLAGGQETQYF | TRBD2 | TRBJ2-5 | - | TRBV27
TGTGCCAGTAGTATAGCCGCAGTTGCTAACTATGGCTACACCTTC | CASSIAAVANYGYTF | - | TRBJ1-2 | - | TRBV19
TGTGCCAGCAGCCAAGACAGCCAGACGATAGAGACCCAGTACTTC | CASSQDSQTIETQYF | - | TRBJ2-5 | - | TRBV5-5
TGTGCCAGCAGTGTACAGGGAAACACTGAAGCTTTCTTT | CASSVQGNTEAFF | - | TRBJ1-1 | - | TRBV6-1
TGTGCCAGCAGCGTAGCCCCGTACCAAGAGACCCAGTACTTC | CASSVAPYQETQYF | - | TRBJ2-5 | - | TRBV9
TGCGCCAGCAGCCGGGACAGGAGGACCTACGAGCAGTACTTC | CASSRDRRTYEQYF | TRBD1 | TRBJ2-7 | - | TRBV5-1
TGCAGCGTTGATCTGGGGGCAGCAGAGACCCAGTACTTC | CSVDLGAAETQYF | - | TRBJ2-5 | - | TRBV29-1
TGTGCCAGCAGTGGAACCGGGGGGGCCGGTGAGCAGTTCTTC | CASSGTGGAGEQFF | TRBD2 | TRBJ2-1 | - | TRBV6-4
TGTGCCAGCAGCCCCTCGCTAGCGGGGGGTTACAATGAGCAGTTCTTC | CASSPSLAGGYNEQFF | TRBD2 | TRBJ2-1 | - | TRBV7-6
TGTGCCAGCAGCTCGTCAATGACAGACCTCAATCAGCCCCAGCATTTT | CASSSSMTDLNQPQHF | - | TRBJ1-5 | few | TRBV5-8
TGCGCCAGCAGCCAGGGAGCCGGGACAGGATATGGCTACACCTTC | CASSQGAGTGYGYTF | TRBD1 | TRBJ1-2 | few | TRBV4-3
TGTGCCAGCAGCCCCACGGCAGGGAACACTGAAGCTTTCTTT | CASSPTAGNTEAFF | - | TRBJ1-1 | - | TRBV7-9
TGCGCCAGCAGCTTGACAAGAAGGGGGGGGCAGGAGACCCAGTACTTC | CASSLTRRGGQETQYF | - | TRBJ2-5 | - | TRBV5-1
TGCAGCGTCGGACAGGGGGTGTATGGGTCTGGCTACACCTTC | CSVGQGVYGSGYTF | TRBD1 | TRBJ1-2 | few | TRBV29-1
TGTGCCAGCAGCTTGGCTAGCGGGGGGCCCTACGAGCAGTACTTC | CASSLASGGPYEQYF | TRBD2 | TRBJ2-7 | - | TRBV7-2
TGCGCCAGCAGCCCTCGAACAGGTCAGAGCAATCAGCCCCAGCATTTT | CASSPRTGQSNQPQHF | - | TRBJ1-5 | - | TRBV4-1
TGCAGCGTGGGGGGGACAGGGATTAGCTCCTACGAGCAGTACTTC | CSVGGTGISSYEQYF | TRBD1 | TRBJ2-7 | - | TRBV29-1
TGTGCCAGCAGCTCCGGGGGGGGGAGAGTTTATGGCTACACCTTC | CASSSGGGRVYGYTF | - | TRBJ1-2 | - | TRBV5-6
TGTGCCAGCAGCTTACAGGGGGGAGGCTACGAGCAGTACTTC | CASSLQGGGYEQYF | - | TRBJ2-7 | - | TRBV7-9
TGTGCCAGCAGCTTATACAGGGTCGGTGAGCAGTTCTTC | CASSLYRVGEQFF | - | TRBJ2-1 | once | TRBV11-3
TGTGCCACCAGCAGCAGGGGGCTCTTGGGGGAAGCTTTCTTT | CATSSRGLLGEAFF | TRBD1 | TRBJ1-1 | - | TRBV15
TGCGCCAGCAGCTTAACAGGGGGCACTGAAGCTTTCTTT | CASSLTGGTEAFF | TRBD1 | TRBJ1-1 | - | TRBV5-1
TGTGCCAGCAGCTATCCGGGGGACAGGTCGAGAAACACCATATATTTT | CASSYPGDRSRNTIYF | TRBD1 | TRBJ1-3 | few | TRBV7-2
TGTGCCAGCAGCTTAGGCCAGGGCTTCACTGAAGCTTTCTTT | CASSLGQGFTEAFF | - | TRBJ1-1 | few | TRBV7-9
TGCGCCAGCAGCTTGGATCTACAGGGGGGAGACACCATATATTTT | CASSLDLQGGDTIYF | TRBD1 | TRBJ1-3 | - | TRBV5-1
TGTGCCAGCAGCTTAGGGGGGGCTGGGGCCAACGTCCTGACTTTC | CASSLGGAGANVLTF | - | TRBJ2-6 | - | TRBV7-2
TGTGCCAGCAGTACTAGGGGGGAGGGTAATTCACCCCTCCACTTT | CASSTRGEGNSPLHF | - | TRBJ1-6 | - | TRBV6-5
TGCGCCAGCAGCTTAACTAGCGGGGGGGAAGGCAATGAGCAGTTCTTC | CASSLTSGGEGNEQFF | TRBD2 | TRBJ2-1 | - | TRBV5-1
TGTGCCAGCAGTTTAAAAGGCAGGGGGTATCAGCCCCAGCATTTT | CASSLKGRGYQPQHF | TRBD1 | TRBJ1-5 | few | TRBV27
TGTGCCAGCAGGGGACAGGGAGACACCGGGGAGCTGCTTTTT | CASRGQGDTGELLF | TRBD1 | TRBJ2-2 | - | TRBV6-1